This T cell receptor beta chain was retrieved from a study of T-cell memory formation after mild COVID-19 (dated by TCRdb to 2020 to 2022). Turning to the overall study: TCR sequence clusters from the two donors were largely donor specific. T-cell clones expanding and contracting after mild COVID-19 in a couple of donors were tracked by longitudinal TCRalpha and TCRbeta repertoire sequencing. The cohort comprised two young, previously healthy adult volunteers, one female and one male.

The research as a whole found: Whether the second-wave clones peaking on day 37 were SARS-CoV-2 specific was not confirmed. Some responding clones were detected in pre-infection memory, suggesting pre-existing cross-reactive memory T cells joined the SARS-CoV-2 response. Balanced CD4/CD8 phenotypes were observed for clones contracting from day 15 to 85, whereas a bias towards CD4+ was observed for a second wave of clones expanding from day 15 to 37. Contracting CD4+ clones were found mainly in CM and EM memory subsets, while CD8+ clones were enriched in EMRA. Only a couple of mild cases were covered in the study, and larger cohorts including severe cases with pre-infection samples were considered necessary.

The CDR3 runs 17 residues from the cysteine to the phenylalanine. The kept DNA is CDR3 alone, 51 bases in frame from the first base. The CDR1 and CDR2 encoded by the germline V gene (reference sequence) are DFQATT and SNEGSKA. Between the V and J ends, shortened by 2 bases and 7 bases respectively, the junction contains 26 bases. The sample was run on an Illumina NovaSeq 6000. cDNA libraries for TCRalpha and TCRbeta were prepared by 5'RACE using constant-segment primers, with sample barcodes and unique molecular identifiers added. RNA was extracted from every sample with Trizol reagent. The libraries were amplified in two PCR steps, and the second step added a second sample barcode and Illumina TruSeq adapters. Sequencing of libraries was performed on an Illumina NovaSeq with 2 x 150 bp paired-end reads. Processing in the source paper ran as follows. The reads were demultiplexed and collapsed into UMI-guided consensus sequences using migec v1.2.7. With mixcr v2.1.11, UMI consensuses were aligned to TRA and TRB V and J templates and assembled into clonotypes. Expanded or contracted clonotypes were those called significant by both edgeR and NoisET, with noise models trained on biological replicates. For edgeR calls, the thresholds were a false discovery rate-adjusted p below 0.01 and a log2 fold-change of 1. As an exploratory analysis of dynamics, max-normalized trajectories of the 1000 most abundant clonotypes were examined with PCA combined with hierarchical clustering. Separately sequenced CD4+ and CD8+ repertoires were used to assign the CD4 or CD8 phenotype of responding clones. TCRdb ran its own pipeline on the public reads, namely fastp trimming at Q25 and MiXCR clone calling, and kept in-frame beta chains. Duplicate CDR3 protein sequences are folded into a single record with the most common DNA and genes. The V and J calls come from TCRdb's annotation, not from the publication. In all, the sample holds over 150,000 distinct CDR3 sequences, and 15% to 20% of those were seen once. In total, the top ten clones hold approximately 4% of the sample.

Ficoll-Paque density gradient centrifugation was used to isolate PBMCs. Comments on this clonotype: Its target antigen remains unknown. No base quality values were provided; no much bigger clone lies one nucleotide off.

The receptor's source is a man aged 18-30 years who had mild COVID-19 (a few samples of this study predate the infection). The sample titles of this study are shuffled in the database, so cell type and time point are left out; the donor was told from shared clones. The V and J genes are TRBV20-1 and TRBJ1-2; tentative D gene TRBD1, with 5 bases matching. The material sequenced was PBMCs or a T cell subset sorted from them (not recorded which). The nucleotides are TGCAGTGCTAGATTCAGGGCTAGCCTGACTAAAGCCTCTGGCTACACCTTC. Its amino acids are CSARFRASLTKASGYTF.